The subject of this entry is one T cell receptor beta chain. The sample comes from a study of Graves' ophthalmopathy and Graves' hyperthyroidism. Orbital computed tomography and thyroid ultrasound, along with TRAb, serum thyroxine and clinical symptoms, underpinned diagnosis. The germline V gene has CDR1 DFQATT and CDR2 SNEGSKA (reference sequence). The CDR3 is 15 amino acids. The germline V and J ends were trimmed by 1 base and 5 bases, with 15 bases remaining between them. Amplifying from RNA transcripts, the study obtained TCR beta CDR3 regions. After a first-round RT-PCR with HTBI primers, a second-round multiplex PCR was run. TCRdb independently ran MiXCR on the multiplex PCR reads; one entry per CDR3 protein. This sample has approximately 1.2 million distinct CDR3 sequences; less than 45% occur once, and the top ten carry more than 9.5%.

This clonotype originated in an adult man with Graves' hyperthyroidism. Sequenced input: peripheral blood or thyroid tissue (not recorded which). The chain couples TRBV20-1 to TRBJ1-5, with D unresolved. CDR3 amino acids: CSARVPSGLYQPQHF. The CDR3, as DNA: TGCAGTGCTAGAGTTCCGTCCGGGCTCTATCAGCCCCAGCATTTT.